This entry is about one TCR beta chain. Sequenced by immunoSEQ multiplex PCR; TCRdb stores in-frame clones only, minus some. The sample records roughly 460,000 clones, roughly 87% being singletons. Treatment in this sample: 15 to 20 received Ad26.COV2.S at low or high dose, single or two shots; about 5 received placebo; per-sample allocation not given. On day 63 after the first injection, vaccine and placebo recipients gave samples. Aged 18-55 years, donor was enrolled in Boston in 2020. Germline CDR1 is SEHNR and CDR2 is FQNEAQ (reference sequence). Trimming took 0 bases from V and 5 from J; bases not matched to a gene: 15. The CDR3 spans 19 residues. The data are from a study of Ad26.COV2.S vaccination and SARS-CoV-2 variants.

The clonotype comes from a person aged 18-65 years who received the Ad26.COV2.S COVID-19 vaccine or a placebo. The sequenced sample was peripheral blood, obtained in a trial of Ad26.COV2.S vaccine versus placebo. This chain uses TRBV7-9 with TRBJ2-1; 8 bases are a match to TRBD1. The CDR3: CASSLALVVEDRVDNEQFF. The CDR3, as DNA: TGTGCCAGCAGCTTAGCGCTAGTGGTGGAGGACAGGGTGGACAATGAGCAGTTCTTC.